These T cell receptor beta chains were read from a single sample in a study of T cells after yellow fever vaccination. MiXCR was run by TCRdb on the 5' RACE reads, yielding one entry per CDR3 protein. The sample contains over 130,000 distinct CDR3 sequences, approximately 7.7% of which appear only once. The sequenced sample was CD4+ T cells sorted from PBMCs, obtained 5 days after the yellow fever booster vaccination. The receptors were sampled from a man aged 25 to 45 who received the YFV17D yellow fever vaccine. Both conserved end residues are part of each CDR3. D genes are given only for firm matches. Size is omitted from some rows. Given values are once, few, many or a class for expanded clones.

V gene: TRBV7-9
J gene: TRBJ2-4
D gene: NA
clone size: many
CDR3 DNA: TGTGCCAGCAGCTTCTTACAGGGATCAAACATTCAGTACTTC
CDR3 protein: CASSFLQGSNIQYF

V gene: TRBV29-1
J gene: TRBJ1-2
D gene: TRBD1
clone size: many
CDR3 DNA: TGCAGCGTGTGGGGGACAGTCTATGGCTACACCTTC
CDR3 protein: CSVWGTVYGYTF

V gene: TRBV7-2
J gene: TRBJ2-5
D gene: NA
clone size: many
CDR3 DNA: TGTGCCAGCAGCCCAGGTGTTGAAGAGACCCAGTACTTC
CDR3 protein: CASSPGVEETQYF

V gene: TRBV7-2
J gene: TRBJ1-5
D gene: NA
clone size: many
CDR3 DNA: TGTGCCAGCAGCTTATTCGTGGGCAATCAGCCCCAGCATTTT
CDR3 protein: CASSLFVGNQPQHF

V gene: TRBV20-1
J gene: TRBJ2-1
D gene: NA
clone size: many
CDR3 DNA: TGCAGTGCTAGAGATCCCGGCGGTGGGATTTACAATGAGCAGTTCTTC
CDR3 protein: CSARDPGGGIYNEQFF

V gene: TRBV7-8
J gene: TRBJ1-3
D gene: NA
clone size: many
CDR3 DNA: TGTGCCAGCAGCTCAATCAGAAGCTCTGGAAACACCATATATTTT
CDR3 protein: CASSSIRSSGNTIYF

V gene: TRBV7-7
J gene: TRBJ2-5
D gene: NA
clone size: many
CDR3 DNA: TGTGCTAGCTCCACGGGGGCCGCTGCTCAAGAGACCCAGTACTTC
CDR3 protein: CASSTGAAAQETQYF

V gene: TRBV7-9
J gene: TRBJ2-1
D gene: NA
clone size: NA
CDR3 DNA: TGTGCCAGCAGCTCTAACAATGGGCAGTTCTTC
CDR3 protein: CASSSNNGQFF

V gene: TRBV9
J gene: TRBJ2-7
D gene: TRBD2
clone size: many
CDR3 DNA: TGTGCCAGCAGCGTAGCGCCCAGCGGGAGGGCCTCCTACGAGCAGTACTTC
CDR3 protein: CASSVAPSGRASYEQYF

V gene: TRBV5-1
J gene: TRBJ2-2
D gene: NA
clone size: many
CDR3 DNA: TGCGCCAGCAGCTTGGACAGGGTGAACACCGGGGAGCTGTTTTTT
CDR3 protein: CASSLDRVNTGELFF

V gene: TRBV28
J gene: TRBJ1-4
D gene: TRBD1
clone size: few
CDR3 DNA: TGTGCCAGCAGTCCCACCGGGACAGGAGCTGAAAAACTGTTTTTT
CDR3 protein: CASSPTGTGAEKLFF

V gene: TRBV7-2
J gene: TRBJ2-3
D gene: NA
clone size: many
CDR3 DNA: TGTGCCAGCAGCTTAGTGGGAGCTATTATCATCGATACGCAGTATTTT
CDR3 protein: CASSLVGAIIIDTQYF

V gene: TRBV12-3/TRBV12-4
J gene: TRBJ2-4
D gene: NA
clone size: many
CDR3 DNA: TGTGCCAGCAGTCCAACGGCTAGGACTACCAAAAACATTCAGTACTTC
CDR3 protein: CASSPTARTTKNIQYF

V gene: TRBV5-8
J gene: TRBJ2-1
D gene: NA
clone size: many
CDR3 DNA: TGTGCCAGCAGCTTGGGAAACGGAGCCCCCCACTACAATGAGCAGTTCTTC
CDR3 protein: CASSLGNGAPHYNEQFF

V gene: TRBV29-1
J gene: TRBJ2-1
D gene: TRBD2
clone size: many
CDR3 DNA: TGCAGCGGGGCGGGGGGGAAGTCCTACAATGAGCAGTTCTTC
CDR3 protein: CSGAGGKSYNEQFF

V gene: TRBV5-1
J gene: TRBJ2-5
D gene: TRBD2
clone size: many
CDR3 DNA: TGCGCCAGCAGCTTCAGGCCTAGCGGGCCCTTGACCTCTCAAGAGACCCAGTACTTC
CDR3 protein: CASSFRPSGPLTSQETQYF

V gene: TRBV20-1
J gene: TRBJ2-2
D gene: NA
clone size: NA
CDR3 DNA: TGCAGCGCTAGAGGGCTAGCGGCTCAGGGGGACACCGGGGAGCTGTTTTTT
CDR3 protein: CSARGLAAQGDTGELFF

V gene: TRBV7-2
J gene: TRBJ2-5
D gene: NA
clone size: many
CDR3 DNA: TGTGCCAGCAGACCTGGGATGGTTTGGACCCAGTACTTC
CDR3 protein: CASRPGMVWTQYF

V gene: TRBV7-3
J gene: TRBJ2-7
D gene: TRBD1
clone size: few
CDR3 DNA: TGTGCCAGCGTAGTCTCGACAGGGGCTTCCTACGAGCAGTACTTC
CDR3 protein: CASVVSTGASYEQYF

V gene: TRBV20-1
J gene: TRBJ2-3
D gene: NA
clone size: many
CDR3 DNA: TGCAGTGCTCGCCAGGAGCTGAGCACAGATACGCAGTATTTT
CDR3 protein: CSARQELSTDTQYF

V gene: TRBV20-1
J gene: TRBJ2-1
D gene: NA
clone size: many
CDR3 DNA: TGCAGTGCTTGGATAGGACAGCGAGCCTTCAGCTCCTACAATGAGCAGTTCTTC
CDR3 protein: CSAWIGQRAFSSYNEQFF

V gene: TRBV12-3/TRBV12-4
J gene: TRBJ2-7
D gene: TRBD1
clone size: few
CDR3 DNA: TGTGCCAGCAGTGTGACAGGGCGAACCTACGAGCAGTACTTC
CDR3 protein: CASSVTGRTYEQYF

V gene: TRBV7-2
J gene: TRBJ2-1
D gene: TRBD1
clone size: many
CDR3 DNA: TGTGCCAGCAGCTTAGGGGGAAGGGGACAGATCTACAATGAGCAGTTCTTC
CDR3 protein: CASSLGGRGQIYNEQFF

V gene: TRBV28
J gene: TRBJ1-2
D gene: NA
clone size: NA
CDR3 DNA: TGTGCCAGCAGTTTCTTGGACAGATCCTATGGCTACACCTTC
CDR3 protein: CASSFLDRSYGYTF

V gene: TRBV28
J gene: TRBJ1-4
D gene: NA
clone size: many
CDR3 DNA: TGTGCCAGCAGTTTGTCCGGAAACCCTAATGAAAAACTGTTTTTT
CDR3 protein: CASSLSGNPNEKLFF

V gene: TRBV2
J gene: TRBJ2-7
D gene: NA
clone size: NA
CDR3 DNA: TGTGCCAGCAGTGTAGCGACCTACGAGCAGTACTTC
CDR3 protein: CASSVATYEQYF

V gene: TRBV24-1
J gene: TRBJ2-2
D gene: TRBD1
clone size: many
CDR3 DNA: TGTGCCACCAGTGAACCCGACGGACAGGGTAACACCGGGGAGCTGTTTTTT
CDR3 protein: CATSEPDGQGNTGELFF

V gene: TRBV12-3/TRBV12-4
J gene: TRBJ2-1
D gene: TRBD2
clone size: many
CDR3 DNA: TGTGCCAGCACCGCGGGAGACTACAATGAGCAGTTCTTC
CDR3 protein: CASTAGDYNEQFF

V gene: TRBV15
J gene: TRBJ2-6
D gene: NA
clone size: few
CDR3 DNA: TGTGCCACCAGCAGAGATGGCGCCTCTGGGGCCAACGTCCTGACTTTC
CDR3 protein: CATSRDGASGANVLTF

V gene: TRBV7-8
J gene: TRBJ2-1
D gene: TRBD2
clone size: many
CDR3 DNA: TGTGCCAGCAGCTCCGTAAGCGGGAGGATAGGAGGCAATGAGCAGTTCTTC
CDR3 protein: CASSSVSGRIGGNEQFF

V gene: TRBV19
J gene: TRBJ2-1
D gene: TRBD2
clone size: many
CDR3 DNA: TGTGCCAGTAGTATAGGAGGGGGAAGGACTAGCGGGAGGGCCTACAATGAGCAGTTCTTC
CDR3 protein: CASSIGGGRTSGRAYNEQFF

V gene: TRBV5-4
J gene: TRBJ1-4
D gene: NA
clone size: many
CDR3 DNA: TGTGCCAGCAGCTTGGAACTACATAATGAAAAACTGTTTTTT
CDR3 protein: CASSLELHNEKLFF